The 2 T cell receptor beta chains presented below share a single source sample, sequenced in a study of blood T cells in healthy people across ages. The authors ran a second PCR of 7 to 11 cycles using a sample-barcoded 5' primer and a J-beta primer mix. TCRdb passed the 5' RACE reads through MiXCR, listing each CDR3 protein once. The sample carries over 950,000 distinct CDR3 sequences, around two fifths recorded once. Specimen: blood. Receptor source: a man younger than 30 in good health.

The chain couples TRBV11-1 to TRBJ2-3; 9 nucleotides align to TRBD2. V lost 8 bases and J lost 14; bases outside the gene matches: 17. CDR1 and CDR2 (germline): SGHAT, FQDESV (reference sequence). This CDR3 has 14 amino acids. The chain's CDR3 is CASSLAGNSRNSYF. DNA for the CDR3: TGTGCCAGCTCTCTAGCGGGGAATTCAAGGAATTCGTATTTT.

This clonotype was recorded many times. J is TRBJ1-1 and V is TRBV12-3 or TRBV12-4; D ambiguous. Trimming took off 4 bases at V and 11 bases at J, with 14 bases between the two ends. This CDR3 has 12 residues. CDR3 sequence reads: CASSSTGREAFF. DNA of the CDR3: TGTGCCAGCAGTTCCACGGGCCGAGAGGCTTTCTTT.